The clone carrying this T cell receptor (beta chain) was detected ten times or more. Using RNA transcripts, the TCR beta CDR3 regions were amplified. Second-round multiplex PCR followed a first-round RT-PCR using HTBI primers. TCRdb analysed the multiplex PCR reads with MiXCR anew, one entry per CDR3 protein. The sample holds approximately 500,000 distinct CDR3 sequences, about 15% seen once. A duration under 3 months, NOSPECS ≥4, CAS ≥3 and moderate-to-severe activity characterized the donors with ophthalmopathy. The PBMCs were taken from more than 8 ml of fresh peripheral blood. This sample is drawn from a study of Graves' ophthalmopathy and Graves' hyperthyroidism. The V gene end was trimmed by 6 bases and the J gene end by 3 bases; junction bases not matched to a gene: 11. Germline values: CDR1 MDHEN, CDR2 SYDVKM. The CDR3 totals 15 residues.

The source is a woman between 25 and 40 years old with Graves' ophthalmopathy. Sequences were obtained from blood. The genes are TRBV28 and TRBJ2-7; 7 bases match TRBD1. CDR3 loop: CASRGIGTANYEQYF. The CDR3 nucleotides read TGTGCCAGCAGGGGGATTGGGACAGCGAACTACGAGCAGTACTTC.